These 23 T cell receptor beta chains were sequenced from one sample in a study of blood T cell repertoires in COVID-19. The method was immunoSEQ multiplex PCR; TCRdb's version includes in-frame clones alone and lacks a portion of them. The sample has some 170,000 clones, approximately 80% seen once. Sequencing was carried out using PBMCs or T cells enriched from blood (not recorded which). The receptors were gathered from a man in his fifties who had recovered from COVID-19.

J is TRBJ2-1 and V is TRBV11-2; 8 positions agree with TRBD1. Germline CDR1 reads SGHAT; CDR2 reads FQNNGV. Trimming removed 2 bases from V and 7 bases from J; junction bases left unmatched: 4. The CDR3 is made up of 14 amino acids. The CDR3 sequence: CASSLTGGTNEQFF. The CDR3, as DNA: TGTGCCAGCAGCTTAACAGGGGGTACGAATGAGCAGTTCTTC.

The chain links TRBV13 to TRBJ1-1, with D hard to call. CDR1 and CDR2 from the germline V gene are PRHDT and FYEKMQ (reference sequence). Trimming removed 1 base at V and 6 bases at J, with 6 bases between. The CDR3 length is 12 residues. The CDR3 coding sequence is TGTGCCAGCAGCTTAGTTCGGGCTGAAGCTTTCTTT. Residues: CASSLVRAEAFF. The entire variable domain, with the rest obtained from reference TRBV13 and TRBJ1-1, is as follows: AAGVIQSPRHLIKEKRETATLKCYPIPRHDTVYWYQQGPGQDPQFLISFYEKMQSDKGSIPDRFSAQQFSDYHSELNMSSLELGDSALYFCASSLVRAEAFFGQGTRLTVV.

CDR3 residues: CASSLDGGAGRIAGNTIYF. CDR3 nucleotide sequence: TGTGCCAGCAGCTTAGATGGCGGGGCAGGTAGAATTGCTGGAAACACCATATATTTT. The chain has TRBV7-6 and TRBJ1-3; tentatively, D is TRBD1 (5 bases). This CDR3 is 19 amino acids long. Germline CDR1 and CDR2: SGHVS and FNYEAQ. Between the trimmed V and J ends, which lost 1 base and 2 bases, there was a span of 21 bases.

The V and J genes are TRBV7-9 and TRBJ2-3; D is possibly TRBD2 (5 bases). Germline CDR1 and CDR2: SEHNR and FQNEAQ (reference sequence). This CDR3 has 16 residues. Deletions cut 5 bases from V and 5 bases from J, with 20 bases between. CDR3 DNA: TGTGCCAGCAGCCTGAAGAGTGTGAGGGCTGGAGATACGCAGTATTTT. This sequence encodes CASSLKSVRAGDTQYF.

The rearrangement links TRBV30 to TRBJ1-4; possible D gene TRBD1, 5 bases. The CDR3 runs 14 residues. Trimming shortened V by 3 bases and J by 7 bases, and 15 bases separated the two germline ends. In germline, CDR1 is GTSNPN, CDR2 SVGIG (reference sequence). This CDR3 reads CAWRIQGGIEKLFF. The DNA for the CDR3 is TGTGCCTGGAGAATTCAGGGTGGGATTGAAAAACTGTTTTTT.

This clone was seen only once. This chain connects TRBV6-2 or TRBV6-3 to TRBJ2-3; D remains ambiguous. The V gene lost 3 bases and the J gene lost 6 bases, with 7 bases spanning the gap. This CDR3 has 12 amino acids. Germline V gives CDR1 MNHEY, CDR2 SVGEGT. The CDR3, as DNA: TGTGCCAGCAGTTATAGTCGTGATACGCAGTATTTT. Translating it yields CASSYSRDTQYF.

This rearrangement joins TRBV28 to TRBJ2-7, with 9 positions matching TRBD1. This CDR3 spans 15 amino acids. Germline V lookup: CDR1 MDHEN, CDR2 SYDVKM. V lost 5 bases to trimming and J lost 5 bases; unmatched junction nucleotides: 10. The CDR3 DNA reads TGTGCCAGCAGTCACGGGACAGGGAGGGAGAACGAGCAGTACTTC. Its protein is CASSHGTGRENEQYF.

A single count supports this clone. The chain is built from TRBV5-1 and TRBJ2-7; 9 nucleotides align to TRBD1. This CDR3 is 16 amino acids long. V gave up 0 bases and J gave up 3 bases; unmatched junction bases: 7. The V gene's germline CDR1 is SGHRS and CDR2 YFSETQ. In DNA form, the CDR3 reads TGCGCCAGCAGCTTGGCCTTGGGACAGGGTTTCTACGAGCAGTACTTC. Protein product: CASSLALGQGFYEQYF.

CDR3 DNA: TGTGCCAGCAGCTTGGACAGCTATAATTCACCCCTCCACTTT. It codes for CASSLDSYNSPLHF. V and J are TRBV5-4 and TRBJ1-6, with no clear D. The V gene lost 0 bases and the J gene lost 3 bases, with 4 bases spanning the gap. The CDR3 sequence is 14 residues long. Germline V CDR1 and CDR2: SGHNT, YYREEE (reference sequence). Together with reference TRBV5-4 and TRBJ1-6, the CDR3 gives the full variable domain: ETGVTQSPTHLIKTRGQQVTLRCSSQSGHNTVSWYQQALGQGPQFIFQYYREEENGRGNFPPRFSGLQFPNYSSELNVNALELDDSALYLCASSLDSYNSPLHFGNGTRLTVT.

V is TRBV28 and J is TRBJ2-5; D possibly corresponds to TRBD1 (7 bases). Trimming stripped 3 bases from V and 2 bases from J, with 13 bases between. Germline V gene sequence: CDR1 MDHEN, CDR2 SYDVKM. The CDR3 runs to 15 residues. CDR3 in amino acids: CASSFQGGGQETQYF. CDR3 in DNA: TGTGCCAGCAGTTTTCAGGGGGGTGGACAAGAGACCCAGTACTTC.

V is TRBV7-3 and J is TRBJ2-1; 11 nucleotides agree with TRBD1. V lost 4 bases, J lost 9 bases, and 8 bases stayed unmatched. Looked up from germline, CDR1 is SGHTA and CDR2 is FQGTGA. The CDR3 sequence is 15 residues long. CDR3 in DNA: TGTGCCAGCAGCTCCGGGACAGGGGGTCGGAGTGAGCAGTTCTTC. Its protein product is CASSSGTGGRSEQFF.

The genes are TRBV6-5 and TRBJ1-5, with D maybe TRBD1 (6 bases). Germline V gives CDR1 MNHEY, CDR2 SVGAGI. The CDR3 length is 14 residues. Trimming removed 2 bases from V and 7 bases from J, with 12 bases in between. The CDR3 nucleotides are TGTGCCAGCAGTTACACGGGGGGCGGACAGCCCCAGCATTTT. Its protein product is CASSYTGGGQPQHF.

The CDR3 here is CASTGIARGYNEQFF. CDR3 nucleotides: TGTGCCAGCACTGGGATAGCGCGCGGTTACAATGAGCAGTTCTTC. This chain connects TRBV2 to TRBJ2-1, with a tentative D call TRBD2 (5 bases). The germline V gene encodes CDR1 SNHLY and CDR2 FYNNEI. Trimming shortened V by 7 bases and J by 4 bases, and 17 bases separated the two germline ends. There are 15 residues in the CDR3.

The chain links TRBV7-6 to TRBJ2-1; 7 bases match TRBD1. Germline assignment: CDR1 SGHVS and CDR2 FNYEAQ. The CDR3 runs 14 residues. The V segment lost 6 bases and the J segment 7 bases; nucleotides outside the gene matches: 9. CDR3 region: CASSPRSRGNEQFF. For the CDR3, the DNA is TGTGCCAGCAGTCCTAGGAGCAGGGGGAATGAGCAGTTCTTC.

This chain uses TRBV5-4 with TRBJ1-4, with D unresolved. V was trimmed by 4 bases and J by 0 bases, leaving 10 bases between them. The CDR3 sequence is 15 residues long. Germline CDR1 is SGHNT and CDR2 is YYREEE (reference sequence). This chain's CDR3 is CASSPRSATNEKLFF. The CDR3 coding sequence is TGTGCCAGCAGCCCGCGGAGCGCAACTAATGAAAAACTGTTTTTT.

This clone turned up a few times. V gene TRBV29-1 combines with J gene TRBJ1-1; D might be TRBD1 (6 bases). This CDR3 is built from 13 residues. V was clipped by 5 bases and J by 0 bases, with 10 bases between them. Germline-derived CDR1 and CDR2 are SQVTM and ANQGSEA. CDR3 bases: TGCAGCGTTCGAGGACAGATGAACACTGAAGCTTTCTTT. Amino acid sequence: CSVRGQMNTEAFF. Full variable domain (rest looked up from reference TRBV29-1 and TRBJ1-1): SAVISQKPSRDICQRGTSLTIQCQVDSQVTMMFWYRQQPGQSLTLIATANQGSEATYESGFVIDKFPISRPNLTFSTLTVSNMSPEDSSIYLCSVRGQMNTEAFFGQGTRLTVV.

The chain recombines TRBV18 with TRBJ1-5; D is ambiguous. The germline gives CDR1 KGHSH, CDR2 LQKENI. Trimming pared 3 bases from V and 3 bases from J, leaving 6 bases between. The CDR3 has 13 amino acids. CDR3 residues: CASSPSDNQPQHF. The CDR3 bases are TGTGCCAGCTCACCGTCAGACAATCAGCCCCAGCATTTT.

The chain links TRBV14 to TRBJ1-2; tentative D call: TRBD1 (6 bases). This CDR3 comprises 15 residues. CDR1 is SGHDN, CDR2 FVKESK, per germline. Trimming removed 1 base from V and 10 bases from J, with 19 bases in between. The CDR3 DNA reads TGTGCCAGCAGCCAAGTACGCGGCGGGGGCCGTCACTACACCTTC. This translates into CASSQVRGGGRHYTF.

The chain couples TRBV27 to TRBJ1-2, with TRBD1 matching 9 bases. Looked up from germline, CDR1 is MNHEY and CDR2 is SMNVEV (reference sequence). After removal of 7 bases from V and 4 bases from J, the junction contained 10 bases not matched to a gene. This CDR3 has 15 residues. CDR3 amino acids: CASKGTGLISYGYTF. The CDR3 coding sequence is TGTGCCAGCAAGGGGACAGGGCTTATTTCCTATGGCTACACCTTC.

The chain couples TRBV27 to TRBJ1-1, with 7 bases fitting TRBD1. V lost 6 bases, J lost 6 bases, and 7 bases stayed unmatched. Per the germline V gene, CDR1 is MNHEY and CDR2 is SMNVEV (reference sequence). The CDR3 is 13 amino acids. The DNA for the CDR3 is TGTGCCAGCAGATCCCGACAGGGCCCTGAAGCTTTCTTT. Protein: CASRSRQGPEAFF.

This clone was picked up a small number of times. The chain is built from TRBV3-1 (or the pseudogene TRBV3-2) and TRBJ1-2; a possible D gene is TRBD1 (6 bases). Germline V gene data show CDR1 as LGHDT and CDR2 as YNNKEL (reference sequence). CDR3 length: 15 amino acids. The V end lost 2 bases, the J end lost 4 bases, and 14 bases lay between the germline ends. CDR3 in amino acids: CASSQNRATIYGYTF. The CDR3 region has the DNA TGTGCCAGCAGCCAAAACAGGGCAACCATCTATGGCTACACCTTC.

The chain has TRBV18 and TRBJ2-2; D is possibly TRBD2 (5 bases). Germline CDR1 is KGHSH and CDR2 is LQKENI. V lost 0 bases and J lost 1, with 9 bases in between. CDR3 length: 16 amino acids. The CDR3 nucleotides are TGTGCCAGCTCACCACCTAGCGCACAGAACACCGGGGAGCTGTTTTTT. Its protein product is CASSPPSAQNTGELFF. The whole variable domain, remainder taken from reference TRBV18 and TRBJ2-2, is NAGVMQNPRHLVRRRGQEARLRCSPMKGHSHVYWYRQLPEEGLKFMVYLQKENIIDESGMPKERFSAEFPKEGPSILRIQQVVRGDSAAYFCASSPPSAQNTGELFFGEGSRLTVL.

The chain links TRBV30 to TRBJ2-1; no clear D gene. In germline, CDR1 is GTSNPN, CDR2 SVGIG (reference sequence). CDR3 length: 12 amino acids. V was clipped by 2 bases and J by 5 bases, with 7 bases between them. CDR3 protein: CAWSWQNNEQFF. The CDR3 DNA is TGTGCCTGGAGTTGGCAGAACAATGAGCAGTTCTTC.